There are a few counts of the clone carrying this T cell receptor (beta chain). Its cognate antigen is unknown. The time point: week 47, end of study. Every vaccination contained 300 ug of the mutant IDH1 20-mer peptide and was paired with topical imiquimod. This sample was taken from a study of a mutant IDH1 vaccine in newly diagnosed glioma. For the study at large: The first vaccination came 4-6 weeks after radiotherapy alone, or with temozolomide cycles. Previous care, which was radiotherapy, temozolomide, or both, most often involved both.

The repertoire was sequenced with immunoSEQ multiplex PCR; TCRdb's copy has only in-frame clones and lacks some. The sample yields about 83,000 clones, 80% to 90% seen once. Germline CDR1 and CDR2: PRHDT and FYEKMQ (reference sequence). This CDR3 has 16 amino acids. The V and J ends lost 6 bases and 9 bases, in that order; junction bases with no gene match: 11. Overall study findings and caveats: Among patients, 80% to 95% showed immune responses induced by the vaccine. Pseudoprogression appeared independent of alterations in top peripheral clonotypes.

V and J are TRBV13 and TRBJ1-6, with 10 bases identical to TRBD1. The clonotype originates from a man in his forties or fifties with glioma. The specimen was PBMCs, collected from a glioma patient whose treatment included an IDH1 peptide vaccine. CDR3 sequence reads: CASRNTGTGESSPLHF. The CDR3 nucleotides are TGTGCCAGCAGGAACACCGGGACAGGGGAGAGTTCACCCCTCCACTTT.